This TCR beta chain was sequenced in a study of Ad26.COV2.S vaccination and SARS-CoV-2 variants (TCRdb year 2021). Background for the entire study: Donors in the vaccine arm were drawn from COV1001, a phase I-IIa trial of Ad26.COV2.S in healthy adults that was multicentre, randomized, double-blind and placebo-controlled. Ad26.COV2.S was administered intramuscularly at a dose of 5x10^10 or 1x10^11 viral particles, either as one shot or as two shots given 56 days apart. The specificity and breadth of SARS-CoV-2-reactive T cell receptors after Ad26.COV2.S vaccination were assessed by TCRbeta repertoire sequencing. The TCR-sequenced set comprised approximately 30 samples: approximately 20 Ad26.COV2.S vaccine recipients, 5 placebo recipients and 8 SARS-CoV-2 convalescent individuals. Trial participants were randomized into five groups of five: low-dose or high-dose Ad26.COV2.S given once or twice, or placebo on both occasions. Investigators remained blinded to trial group allocation during experiments and outcome assessment. Overall study outcomes, separate from this receptor: Spike-specific TCR breadth was higher in Ad26.COV2.S recipients than in placebo recipients (P = 0.0014). After vaccination, substantial breadth of spike-specific CD8+ and CD4+ T cell responses was reported. The authors noted that total T cell responses may have been underestimated by the TCR breadth and depth analyses. Vaccine and placebo recipients had comparable non-spike TCR breadth, which fits with the vaccine containing only spike. Comparing responses between vaccine doses or regimens was not something the study was powered to do.

V sheds 0 bases and J sheds 6 bases, leaving 12 bases between their ends. Spanning cysteine to phenylalanine, the CDR3 consists of 15 amino acids. This entry keeps only the CDR3 DNA: 45 bases, framed from base 1. CDR1 and CDR2 (SGHKS, YYEKEE) derive from the germline V gene (reference sequence). About this clone: Its antigen target is currently unknown. Base quality data are lacking; no much larger clone is found one base away.

The immunoSEQ Assay was the method used to sequence TCRbeta CDR3 regions. After extraction, genomic DNA underwent amplification by bias-controlled multiplex PCR, followed by high-throughput sequencing. As for the original processing: Collapsing and filtering of sequences were performed to quantify the absolute abundance of each unique TCRbeta CDR3 region. T cell fraction was estimated by normalizing TCRbeta template counts to usable DNA, with usable DNA measured through amplification of reference genes found in all nucleated cells. Repertoire TCRs were annotated as SARS-CoV-2-specific by exact matching of V gene, CDR3 amino acid sequence and J gene to a known reactive TCR set. The reference SARS-CoV-2 TCR set was derived from MIRA and filtered for enrichment in COVID-19-positive ImmuneCODE repertoires, a step that removed public or cross-reactive TCRs. Based on the MIRA antigens, annotated TCRs were further analysed at the level of specific ORF or position within ORF. Breadth was defined as annotated unique rearrangements over total unique productive rearrangements; depth was the summed frequency of those rearrangements. Two-sided Wilcoxon rank-sum tests were used to compare TCR breadth between groups. What TCRdb holds here is the immuneACCESS table cut down to in-frame rearrangements. Part of the clones is not present; checked against another copy, under half of the missing clones reflect an unresolved V gene, and the others are unexplained. Clone size and the V and J calls come from that table; the DNA yielded D and trimming. The sample table lists 300,000 to 400,000 clones, approximately 90% of them with a count of one. The ten largest clones add up to under 6% of the sample.

The treatment or condition label of this sample denotes: approximately 18 received Ad26.COV2.S at low or high dose, single or two shots; 5 received placebo; per-sample allocation not given. For vaccine and placebo recipients, repertoires were sequenced using samples collected on day 63 after the first injection. In Cohort 1b, 25 adults aged 18-55 years were enrolled at a single site in Boston, USA, between 29 July and 7 August 2020. Ad26.COV2.S was a replication-incompetent adenovirus type 26 vector expressing a prefusion-stabilized SARS-CoV-2 spike protein from the original Wuhan strain. This specimen consisted of peripheral blood, obtained in a trial of Ad26.COV2.S vaccine versus placebo. The chain is made from TRBV5-5 and TRBJ2-2; no D gene is confidently identified. The source of this sequence is a person aged 18-60 years who received the Ad26.COV2.S COVID-19 vaccine or a placebo. The DNA sequence reads TGTGCCAGCAGCTTGGTGGGTTGGGTCTCCGGGGAGCTGTTTTTT. Translated, this is CASSLVGWVSGELFF.